This T cell receptor beta chain was identified during a study of blood T cell repertoires in COVID-19. Background on the study: Acute-phase and convalescent COVID-19 samples originated in the United States, Italy and Spain. Sources were T cells, B-cell-depleted T cells, or PBMCs; the material itself was cDNA or gDNA.

Per the original methods: Amplification with reference gene primers provided the estimates of nucleated cell counts. The method was immunoSEQ multiplex PCR; TCRdb's version includes in-frame clones alone and lacks a portion of them. That table is the source of V, J and clone size, and D and trimming were worked out from the DNA. The data contain fewer than 300,000 clones, approximately 86% of them seen just once; the ten biggest clones take up approximately 9.8%. V trimming: 4 bases; J trimming: 2 bases; junction bases outside the gene matches: 11. Germline CDR1 and CDR2: LNHDA and SQIVND (reference sequence). The CDR3 contains 17 residues.

This TCR was recovered from a man aged 40-49 years who had recovered from COVID-19. The sequencing input was peripheral blood. This chain joins TRBV19 and TRBJ2-1; 7 bases agree with TRBD2. CDR3 sequence reads: CASSRASGGPAYNEQFF. As DNA, the CDR3 is TGTGCCAGTAGTAGAGCTAGCGGCGGACCTGCCTACAATGAGCAGTTCTTC. Full variable domain (missing parts from reference TRBV19 and TRBJ2-1): DGGITQSPKYLFRKEGQNVTLSCEQNLNHDAMYWYRQDPGQGLRLIYYSQIVNDFQKGDIAEGYSVSREKKESFPLTVTSAQKNPTAFYLCASSRASGGPAYNEQFFGPGTRLTVL.